This T cell receptor (beta chain) was recorded in a study of T cell repertoires in cytomegalovirus infection. Across the whole study: From public TCR beta signatures came an indication of both CMV infection and matching HLA type.

General study points: There were HLA-C-restricted CMV-specific TCR beta clonotypes dominating the ex vivo response.

TCRdb reprocessed the reads via MiXCR and lists one record per CDR3 protein. The table has approximately 500,000 distinct CDR3 sequences, roughly 29% seen once. V gave up 5 bases and J gave up 5 bases, with 13 bases separating them. The CDR3 extends over 13 amino acids. This clonotype was seen a handful of times. Its antigen is undetermined. The chain links TRBV12-3 or TRBV12-4 to TRBJ2-7, with D perhaps matching TRBD2 (5 bases). The receptor was isolated from a human donor in good health (CMV status not recorded). Some clones in this sample may be carry-over from other donors' samples. Sequencing was carried out using PBMCs. The CDR3 bases are TGTGCCAGCAGTCGACTAATATGGGACGAGCAGTACTTC. This codes for CASSRLIWDEQYF.